This T cell receptor (beta chain) comes out of a study of blood T cell repertoires in COVID-19. Study-level information: The origin of the acute and convalescent COVID-19 samples was the United States, Italy and Spain. T cells, B-cell-depleted T cells, or PBMCs provided the cDNA or gDNA that served as material.

V dropped 4 bases and J dropped 8; count of bases not matched to a gene: 6. The V gene's germline CDR1 is KGHSH and CDR2 LQKENI. The CDR3 runs 15 residues. In the original workflow: Quantification of nucleated cells was approximated via reference gene primer amplification. Profiled with immunoSEQ multiplex PCR; TCRdb holds only in-frame clones, not every one. The DNA gave D and trimming, while V, J and clone size come from that table. The table includes tens of thousands of clones, around 91% detected once. Sequencing input: peripheral blood. The chain uses TRBV18 and TRBJ1-4, with 11 bases lining up with TRBD1. This clonotype was sampled from a woman between 45 and 65 years old in a cohort sampled during active COVID-19. The CDR3 DNA reads as TGTGCCAGCTCACTTACGGGACAGGGGGACGAAAAACTGTTTTTT. Its translation: CASSLTGQGDEKLFF.